These T cell receptor beta chains were read from a single sample in a study of cytomegalovirus exposure and HLA in healthy donors. The data were produced by immunoSEQ multiplex PCR, yet TCRdb's version contains in-frame clones alone and is incomplete. The data hold about 220,000 clones, with 85% to 95% observed a single time. Sequenced input: PBMCs. The source is a young woman in good health and CMV-seronegative. Both conserved end residues are part of each CDR3. The D gene is left open where the match is weak. Not every row has a clone size; where given, it reads once, few, many or a size class.

few	TRBV2	TRBJ2-7	-	CASRPGLIYEQYF	TGTGCCAGCAGGCCGGGACTGATTTACGAGCAGTACTTC
-	TRBV9	TRBJ1-2	-	CASSVAYGRDYGYTF	TGTGCCAGCAGCGTAGCTTATGGCAGGGACTATGGCTACACCTTC
few	TRBV15	TRBJ2-7	TRBD1	CATSASGGPYEQYF	TGTGCCACCAGCGCCTCAGGGGGCCCCTACGAGCAGTACTTC
once	TRBV7-8	TRBJ2-7	TRBD1	CASSLGRTGQYEQYF	TGTGCCAGCAGCTTAGGTAGGACAGGGCAATACGAGCAGTACTTC
-	TRBV9	TRBJ2-2	-	CASSVDPGATTGELFF	TGTGCCAGCAGCGTAGACCCAGGGGCTACCACCGGGGAGCTGTTTTTT
-	TRBV28	TRBJ2-7	TRBD2	CASQISGILYEQYF	TGTGCCAGCCAAATTAGCGGGATTCTTTACGAGCAGTACTTC
-	TRBV19	TRBJ1-5	TRBD1	CASRSPPRGQGHQPQHF	TGTGCCAGTAGATCCCCCCCCCGGGGACAGGGCCATCAGCCCCAGCATTTT
-	TRBV15	TRBJ2-7	-	CATSRAAGLGSSYEQYF	TGTGCCACCAGCAGAGCTGCGGGTCTCGGGAGCTCCTACGAGCAGTACTTC
-	TRBV18	TRBJ2-1	TRBD2	CASSPQMFGTRAGDDEQFF	TGTGCCAGCTCACCACAAATGTTCGGGACTAGGGCGGGAGATGATGAGCAGTTCTTC
-	TRBV18	TRBJ2-1	TRBD2	CASSPKSTSGRNSNEQFF	TGTGCCAGCTCACCCAAATCGACTAGCGGGAGGAATAGCAATGAGCAGTTCTTC
-	TRBV5-6	TRBJ1-2	TRBD1	CASSLGRQGGGYTF	TGTGCCAGCAGCTTAGGCCGACAGGGAGGTGGCTACACCTTC
once	TRBV30	TRBJ1-1	-	CAWSIQGRNTEAFF	TGTGCCTGGTCAATACAGGGAAGGAACACTGAAGCTTTCTTT
-	TRBV27	TRBJ1-2	-	CASSPVEFVHHGYTF	TGTGCCAGCAGCCCCGTAGAGTTCGTCCACCATGGCTACACCTTC
once	TRBV5-1	TRBJ2-1	TRBD2	CASGSGLAISGYNEQFF	TGCGCCAGCGGATCGGGACTAGCCATCTCCGGCTACAATGAGCAGTTCTTC
-	TRBV11-2	TRBJ2-7	TRBD2	CASSLILAGGLLYEQYF	TGTGCCAGCAGCTTAATCCTAGCGGGAGGTCTCCTTTACGAGCAGTACTTC
-	TRBV4-2	TRBJ2-7	TRBD2	CASSQDRSGNAYEQYF	TGTGCCAGCAGCCAAGATCGAAGCGGGAACGCCTACGAGCAGTACTTC
once	TRBV30	TRBJ2-1	TRBD2	CAWSLSGKGSEQFF	TGTGCCTGGAGCCTCAGCGGGAAAGGCAGTGAGCAGTTCTTC
-	TRBV27	TRBJ2-1	TRBD2	CASGLTSGAPYNEQFF	TGTGCCAGCGGATTGACTAGCGGGGCCCCCTACAATGAGCAGTTCTTC
-	TRBV5-4	TRBJ2-7	-	CASSPRAGSSYEQYF	TGTGCCAGCAGCCCCCGGGCGGGGAGCTCCTACGAGCAGTACTTC
-	TRBV10-3	TRBJ1-1	-	CAISEPSIVRGTEAFF	TGTGCCATCAGTGAGCCCAGTATTGTTCGGGGCACTGAAGCTTTCTTT
-	TRBV19	TRBJ1-1	-	CASMNTEAFF	TGTGCCAGCATGAACACTGAAGCTTTCTTT
-	TRBV7-8	TRBJ1-1	TRBD1	CASSLAPDRARTEAFF	TGTGCCAGCAGCTTAGCACCGGACAGGGCCAGAACTGAAGCTTTCTTT
-	TRBV19	TRBJ2-3	-	CASTRTVSTDTQYF	TGTGCCAGTACCCGGACAGTGAGCACAGATACGCAGTATTTT
-	TRBV25-1	TRBJ1-3	-	CASISGDGNTIYF	TGTGCCAGCATTTCGGGGGATGGAAACACCATATATTTT
-	TRBV19	TRBJ1-5	-	CASSLHSGPQHF	TGTGCCAGTAGCCTCCACAGTGGGCCCCAGCATTTT
-	TRBV29-1	TRBJ1-5	-	CSVEDPGEVCQPQHF	TGCAGCGTTGAAGATCCCGGGGAGGTGTGTCAGCCCCAGCATTTT
-	TRBV6-5	TRBJ1-1	-	CASSSLGQRNTEAFF	TGTGCCAGCAGTTCCTTGGGACAACGGAACACTGAAGCTTTCTTT
-	TRBV28	TRBJ2-5	TRBD1	CASSPTGGEVETQYF	TGTGCCAGCAGTCCTACAGGGGGCGAGGTCGAGACCCAGTACTTC
-	TRBV11-2	TRBJ2-7	-	CASSLGLSHEQYF	TGTGCCAGCAGCCTCGGTCTCTCCCACGAGCAGTACTTC
-	TRBV6-1	TRBJ2-7	-	CASSYSASAYEQYF	TGTGCCAGCAGTTATTCGGCTAGCGCTTACGAGCAGTACTTC
-	TRBV7-3	TRBJ2-3	TRBD2	CASSGGLAGTDTQYF	TGTGCCAGCAGCGGAGGACTAGCGGGCACAGATACGCAGTATTTT
-	TRBV11-2	TRBJ2-7	-	CASSPPTPRVSVYEQYF	TGTGCCAGCAGCCCACCAACCCCCAGGGTTTCTGTCTACGAGCAGTACTTC
-	TRBV6-1	TRBJ1-5	-	CASRTDSYSNQPQHF	TGTGCCAGCAGAACGGACAGTTATAGCAATCAGCCCCAGCATTTT
-	TRBV27	TRBJ2-7	TRBD2	CATRSGGRYEQYF	TGTGCCACCAGATCGGGGGGTCGGTACGAGCAGTACTTC
-	TRBV6-1	TRBJ1-2	-	CASRRDTDGYTF	TGTGCCAGCAGACGGGACACTGATGGCTACACCTTC